The rows below give T cell receptor beta chains drawn from one sample of a study of identical twins. MiXCR was run by TCRdb on the 5' RACE reads, yielding one entry per CDR3 protein. The sample has approximately 220,000 distinct CDR3 sequences; 6% to 8.5% are singletons. These data were likewise used in another study, on yellow fever vaccine responses in identical twins.

Sequenced sample: CD8+ T cells sorted from blood. These receptors all stem from a woman aged 18-35 years in good health. Each CDR3 is given with its conserved first and last residue. The order of the fields is V gene, D gene, J gene, clone size, CDR3 protein, CDR3 DNA. D genes are given only for firm matches. The size field is filled for only some rows; it gives once, few, many or a size class.

TRBV5-5	TRBD2	TRBJ2-5	-	CASSFLAVLETQYF	TGTGCCAGCAGCTTCCTAGCGGTCTTAGAGACCCAGTACTTC
TRBV7-9	-	TRBJ2-1	many	CASGGVPWYEQFF	TGTGCCAGCGGAGGGGTCCCATGGTATGAGCAGTTCTTC
TRBV7-9	-	TRBJ1-1	-	CASTPGNTEAFF	TGTGCCAGCACTCCGGGTAACACTGAAGCTTTCTTT
TRBV2	TRBD2	TRBJ2-3	many	CASTYSRLAESTDTQYF	TGTGCCAGCACCTATTCGAGACTAGCGGAAAGCACAGATACGCAGTATTTT
TRBV5-1	-	TRBJ2-7	-	CASTDFETYEQYF	TGCGCCAGCACCGACTTCGAAACCTACGAGCAGTACTTC
TRBV7-9	TRBD1	TRBJ1-6	few	CASSLSGTGGDSPLHF	TGTGCCAGCAGCCTCTCCGGGACAGGGGGCGATTCACCCCTCCACTTT
TRBV29-1	TRBD2	TRBJ2-1	-	CSARLANYNEQFF	TGCAGCGCTCGACTAGCGAACTACAATGAGCAGTTCTTC
TRBV10-3	TRBD2	TRBJ2-3	-	CAISEKAGTSVGTDTQYF	TGTGCCATCAGTGAGAAAGCAGGGACTAGCGTGGGCACAGATACGCAGTATTTT
TRBV12-3/TRBV12-4	-	TRBJ2-1	-	CASSTSAGNEQFF	TGTGCCAGCAGCACAAGCGCTGGCAATGAGCAGTTCTTC
TRBV4-1	TRBD1	TRBJ1-5	few	CASSQASGGVQPQHF	TGCGCCAGCAGCCAAGCTTCAGGGGGCGTTCAGCCCCAGCATTTT
TRBV5-5	TRBD2	TRBJ2-5	few	CASTPSGGLGETQYF	TGTGCCAGCACCCCGTCGGGGGGGCTCGGAGAGACCCAGTACTTC
TRBV4-2	TRBD2	TRBJ2-1	few	CASSQEFTSGGPEFF	TGTGCCAGCAGCCAAGAATTTACTAGCGGGGGGCCAGAGTTCTTC
TRBV12-3/TRBV12-4	-	TRBJ2-7	-	CASSFGPFGEQYF	TGTGCCAGCAGTTTTGGTCCCTTTGGCGAGCAGTACTTC
TRBV5-5	-	TRBJ2-1	many	CASSLVISLGEQFF	TGTGCCAGCAGCTTGGTTATATCACTCGGTGAGCAGTTCTTC
TRBV5-6	TRBD1	TRBJ1-1	many	CASSLFTGGMNTEAFF	TGTGCCAGCAGCCTCTTCACAGGGGGGATGAACACTGAAGCTTTCTTT
TRBV10-2	-	TRBJ2-2	-	CASSAWDTGELFF	TGCGCCAGCAGTGCCTGGGACACCGGGGAGCTGTTTTTT
TRBV29-1	TRBD1	TRBJ2-7	few	CSGKTGENEQYF	TGCAGCGGAAAGACAGGGGAGAACGAGCAGTACTTC
TRBV27	TRBD1	TRBJ1-2	few	CASSFGRTGGYTF	TGTGCCAGCAGTTTTGGTCGGACAGGTGGCTACACCTTC
TRBV20-1	-	TRBJ2-3	few	CSASEGLGVTDTQYF	TGCAGTGCTAGCGAGGGACTGGGAGTCACAGATACGCAGTATTTT
TRBV11-2	TRBD2	TRBJ2-7	many	CATDTSGGYEQYF	TGTGCCACCGACACTAGCGGGGGCTACGAGCAGTACTTC
TRBV20-1	-	TRBJ1-1	many	CSAFISGTEAFF	TGCAGTGCTTTTATCAGTGGGACTGAAGCTTTCTTT
TRBV7-6	TRBD2	TRBJ2-5	-	CASSGLGIDQETQYF	TGTGCCAGCAGCGGACTAGGGATAGATCAAGAGACCCAGTACTTC